There are many counts of the clone carrying this T cell receptor beta chain. The antigen is not known. Arm-PCR with iRepertoire HTBI primers amplified the CDR3 regions for these TCR beta libraries. A single record per CDR3 protein comes from TCRdb applying MiXCR to the multiplex PCR reads. The sample records around 510,000 distinct CDR3 sequences, around 21% being singletons. The data are from a study of regulatory T cells in long-lasting Graves disease. General study results and limits: Peripheral blood was the sole material, not thyroid tissue. Persistent cases of Graves' showed reduced TCR diversity relative to newly diagnosed patients. Having few samples may have compromised the accuracy.

Time point: persistent/refractory GD, antithyroid drugs over 5 years with positive TRAb. RNA extracted from PBMCs served as the sequencing template. Criteria from the American Thyroid Association guidelines were applied to diagnose Graves' disease. V was pared by 8 bases and J by 1 base, with 11 bases between. Germline CDR1 and CDR2: SNHLY and FYNNEI. The CDR3 consists of 13 residues. The sample in question was peripheral blood mononuclear cells (PBMCs), obtained when the disease was refractory, from a patient treated with antithyroid drugs. The clonotype was recovered from a female donor with Graves disease. V usage is TRBV2 and J usage is TRBJ1-2; D is unclear. The CDR3 reads CASWPGYNYGYTF. The DNA of the CDR3 is TGTGCCAGCTGGCCGGGATATAACTATGGCTACACCTTC.